This record covers a single T cell receptor beta chain. What it recognizes is unknown. This sample stems from a study of T cell responses to AZD1222 COVID-19 vaccine. Sequenced by immunoSEQ multiplex PCR; TCRdb stores in-frame clones only, minus some. The table lists tens of thousands of clones, 80% to 95% of them singletons. Study results and limitations: Regions 160-218 and 743-854 held dominance among vaccine-associated CD4 TCRs, which spanned spike. Once two AZD1222 doses were given, Spike-specific TCR breadth and depth went up. Among the donors, most were white British and more were female, and clonal diversity was possibly underestimated.

This CDR3 comprises 15 residues. CDR1 is LGHNT, CDR2 FRNRAP, per germline. With V trimmed by 6 bases and J by 1 base, 8 bases remained unmatched. The chain couples TRBV12-5 to TRBJ1-1, with 7 bases fitting TRBD1. This sequence originates from an adult who received the AZD1222 COVID-19 vaccine. The source material was peripheral blood, sampled 28 days after the second AZD1222 dose. CDR3 loop: CASGPNRDRNTEAFF. As DNA, the CDR3 is TGTGCTAGTGGCCCGAACCGGGACAGGAACACTGAAGCTTTCTTT.